This is a list of T cell receptor beta chains from one sample in a study of blood T cell repertoires in COVID-19. Assay used: immunoSEQ multiplex PCR; TCRdb lists only in-frame clones, some missing. This table holds roughly 290,000 clones, around 85% found once. Material for sequencing was PBMCs or T cells enriched from blood (not recorded which). Receptors were obtained from a man aged 25 to 45 who had recovered from COVID-19. Both conserved end residues are part of each CDR3. Fields, in order: CDR3 protein, CDR3 DNA, V gene, J gene, D gene, clone size, CDR3 length. The D gene is left open where the match is weak. Not every row has a clone size; where given, it reads once, few, many or a size class.

CDR3aa: CASSLQGLLSGNTIYF; CDR3nt: TGTGCCAGCAGCTTACAGGGGCTCCTCTCTGGAAACACCATATATTTT; v_gene: TRBV7-8; j_gene: TRBJ1-3; d_gene: NA; abundance: NA; len: 16
CDR3aa: CASSRGESYEQYF; CDR3nt: TGTGCCAGCAGCAGGGGGGAATCCTACGAGCAGTACTTC; v_gene: TRBV28; j_gene: TRBJ2-7; d_gene: NA; abundance: NA; len: 13
CDR3aa: CASSPILGGNQETQYF; CDR3nt: TGTGCCAGCAGCCCCATACTGGGGGGGAATCAAGAGACCCAGTACTTC; v_gene: TRBV9; j_gene: TRBJ2-5; d_gene: TRBD2; abundance: NA; len: 16
CDR3aa: CASSLGGTVNQPQHF; CDR3nt: TGTGCCAGCAGCTTAGGAGGGACAGTTAATCAGCCCCAGCATTTT; v_gene: TRBV7-9; j_gene: TRBJ1-5; d_gene: TRBD1; abundance: few; len: 15
CDR3aa: CASSRDRGNEKLFF; CDR3nt: TGTGCCAGCAGCCGTGACAGGGGCAATGAAAAACTGTTTTTT; v_gene: TRBV7-9; j_gene: TRBJ1-4; d_gene: TRBD1; abundance: NA; len: 14
CDR3aa: CASRPVSSKTQYF; CDR3nt: TGTGCCAGCAGGCCCGTTAGTTCGAAGACCCAGTACTTC; v_gene: TRBV12-3/TRBV12-4; j_gene: TRBJ2-5; d_gene: NA; abundance: NA; len: 13
CDR3aa: CASRRTSGGAADTQYF; CDR3nt: TGTGCCAGCAGGCGGACTAGCGGGGGGGCCGCAGATACGCAGTATTTT; v_gene: TRBV25-1; j_gene: TRBJ2-3; d_gene: TRBD2; abundance: NA; len: 16
CDR3aa: CASSLVNTEAFF; CDR3nt: TGTGCCAGCTCACTCGTGAACACTGAAGCTTTCTTT; v_gene: TRBV18; j_gene: TRBJ1-1; d_gene: NA; abundance: NA; len: 12
CDR3aa: CASSQETAGGLGQYF; CDR3nt: TGCGCCAGCAGCCAAGAGACGGCAGGGGGACTGGGGCAGTACTTC; v_gene: TRBV4-1; j_gene: TRBJ2-7; d_gene: NA; abundance: NA; len: 15
CDR3aa: CASSVLAASTDTQYF; CDR3nt: TGTGCCAGCAGCGTACTAGCAGCTAGCACAGATACGCAGTATTTT; v_gene: TRBV5-4; j_gene: TRBJ2-3; d_gene: NA; abundance: NA; len: 15
CDR3aa: CASSWTSGLEETQYF; CDR3nt: TGTGCCAGCAGCTGGACTAGCGGGTTGGAAGAGACCCAGTACTTC; v_gene: TRBV7-3; j_gene: TRBJ2-5; d_gene: TRBD2; abundance: NA; len: 15
CDR3aa: CASSLTGSDYNEQFF; CDR3nt: TGTGCCAGCAGCTTGACAGGGTCGGATTACAATGAGCAGTTCTTC; v_gene: TRBV7-2; j_gene: TRBJ2-1; d_gene: TRBD1; abundance: NA; len: 15
CDR3aa: CASYSGGTHTGELFF; CDR3nt: TGTGCCAGCTACAGCGGGGGGACTCACACCGGGGAGCTGTTTTTT; v_gene: TRBV6-5; j_gene: TRBJ2-2; d_gene: TRBD2; abundance: NA; len: 15
CDR3aa: CASSTRGRGGYTF; CDR3nt: TGTGCCAGCAGTACCCGGGGGAGGGGTGGCTACACCTTC; v_gene: TRBV6-5; j_gene: TRBJ1-2; d_gene: NA; abundance: NA; len: 13
CDR3aa: CASSVRGTEAFF; CDR3nt: TGTGCCAGCAGTGTGCGGGGCACTGAAGCTTTCTTT; v_gene: TRBV2; j_gene: TRBJ1-1; d_gene: NA; abundance: NA; len: 12
CDR3aa: CASSLAGTTEAFF; CDR3nt: TGTGCCAGCAGCTTGGCCGGTACCACTGAAGCTTTCTTT; v_gene: TRBV5-4; j_gene: TRBJ1-1; d_gene: NA; abundance: NA; len: 13